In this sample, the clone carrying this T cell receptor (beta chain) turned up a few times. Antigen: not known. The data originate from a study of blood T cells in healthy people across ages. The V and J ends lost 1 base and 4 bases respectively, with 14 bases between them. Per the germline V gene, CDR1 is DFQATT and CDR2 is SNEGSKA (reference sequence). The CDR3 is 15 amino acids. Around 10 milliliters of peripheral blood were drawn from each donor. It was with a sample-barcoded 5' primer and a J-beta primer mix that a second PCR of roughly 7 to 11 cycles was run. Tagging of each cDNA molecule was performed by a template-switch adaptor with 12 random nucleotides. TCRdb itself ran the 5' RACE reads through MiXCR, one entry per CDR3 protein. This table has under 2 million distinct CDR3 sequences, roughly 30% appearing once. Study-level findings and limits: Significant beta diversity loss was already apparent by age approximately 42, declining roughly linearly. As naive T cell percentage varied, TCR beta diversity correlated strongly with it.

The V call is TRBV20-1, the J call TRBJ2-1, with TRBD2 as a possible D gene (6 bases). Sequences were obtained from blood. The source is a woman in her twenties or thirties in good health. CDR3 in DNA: TGCAGTGCTAGAGTGCGGGACTTACATTACAATGAGCAGTTCTTC. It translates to CSARVRDLHYNEQFF.